This TCR beta chain emerged from a study of cytomegalovirus exposure and HLA in healthy donors. Study information: Roughly 80 million unique TCRs from HLA-typed donors made up an early data release. Assignment to the Caucasian-associated ancestry cluster applied to over 70% of the approximately 360 genotyped donors.

13 Jbeta primers and 60 Vbeta primers were used for the PCR. The method was immunoSEQ multiplex PCR; TCRdb's version includes in-frame clones alone and lacks a portion of them. This sample has 95,000 to 100,000 clones, with about four fifths found just once. The CDR3 consists of 15 residues. The ends were cut back, 4 bases at V and 4 bases at J, with 14 bases in the middle. Germline CDR1 SGHRS, CDR2 YFSETQ. Worth noting for this clone: Antigen specificity is unknown.

Broader study findings: The study flagged fewer than 200 TCR beta chains as cytomegalovirus-associated.

This TCR derives from a female donor in good health and CMV-seropositive. The specimen sequenced was PBMCs. V gene TRBV5-1 combines with J gene TRBJ1-4; D possibly corresponds to TRBD1 (6 bases). CDR3 sequence (DNA): TGCGCCAGCAGCCCGGAGGGGGGGATTAATGAAAAACTGTTTTTT. Its protein is CASSPEGGINEKLFF.